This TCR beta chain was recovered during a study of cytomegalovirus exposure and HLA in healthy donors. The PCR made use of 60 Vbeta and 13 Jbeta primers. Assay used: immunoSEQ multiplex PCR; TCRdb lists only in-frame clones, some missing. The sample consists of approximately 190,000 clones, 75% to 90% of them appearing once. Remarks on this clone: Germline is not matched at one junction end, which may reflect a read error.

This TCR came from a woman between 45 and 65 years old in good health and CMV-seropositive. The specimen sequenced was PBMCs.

Written as DNA, the CDR3 is TGTTCCAGCAGCCACAGGGGGCCCTACTTAAGCAATCAGCCCCAGCATTTT. It codes for CSSSHRGPYLSNQPQHF. The chain carries TRBV7-9 and TRBJ1-5; TRBD1 matches 9 bases. Germline CDR1 SEHNR, CDR2 FQNEAQ (reference sequence). The CDR3 consists of 17 residues.